This T cell receptor beta chain was captured by sequencing in a study of cytomegalovirus exposure and HLA in healthy donors. The table lists this clone with a few counts. The CDR3 loop spans 14 amino acids. Looked up from germline, CDR1 is GTSNPN and CDR2 is SVGIG (reference sequence). V gave up 4 bases and J gave up 6 bases, with 16 bases separating them. Primers included in the PCR were 60 Vbeta and 13 Jbeta primers. The protocol was immunoSEQ multiplex PCR, while the TCRdb copy is restricted to in-frame clones and leaves out a portion. This sample has about 160,000 clones; 75% to 85% occur once, and the top ten carry about 0.98%.

The specimen was PBMCs. This TCR was sampled from a girl aged 2-10 years in good health and CMV-seropositive. The genes are TRBV30 and TRBJ1-5, with a weak D call TRBD1 (6 bases). The CDR3 sequence: CAWKPRGWGQPQHF. CDR3 DNA: TGTGCCTGGAAACCCAGGGGCTGGGGTCAGCCCCAGCATTTT. The whole variable domain, filled in from reference TRBV30 and TRBJ1-5, reads SQTIHQWPATLVQPVGSPLSLECTVEGTSNPNLYWYRQAAGRGLQLLFYSVGIGQISSEVPQNLSASRPQDRQFILSSKKLLLSDSGFYLCAWKPRGWGQPQHFGDGTRLSIL.